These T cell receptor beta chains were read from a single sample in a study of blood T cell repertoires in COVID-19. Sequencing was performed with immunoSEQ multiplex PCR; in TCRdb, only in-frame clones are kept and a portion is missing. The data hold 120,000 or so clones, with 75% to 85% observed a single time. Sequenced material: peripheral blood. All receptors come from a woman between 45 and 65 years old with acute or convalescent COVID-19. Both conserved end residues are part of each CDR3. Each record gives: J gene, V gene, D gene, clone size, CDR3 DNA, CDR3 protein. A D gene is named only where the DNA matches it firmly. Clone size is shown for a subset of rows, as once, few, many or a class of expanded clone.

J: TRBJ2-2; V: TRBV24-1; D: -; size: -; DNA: TGTGCCACCAGTGATTTCGGGGGAACCGGGGAGCTGTTTTTT; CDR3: CATSDFGGTGELFF
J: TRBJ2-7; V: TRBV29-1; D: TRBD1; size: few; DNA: TGCAGCGTTGCCCGACGGGACAGGGGGTACGAGCAGTACTTC; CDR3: CSVARRDRGYEQYF
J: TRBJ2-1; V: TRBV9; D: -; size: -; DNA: TGTGCCAGCAGCGCGACAGTTTCCTACAATGAGCAGTTCTTC; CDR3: CASSATVSYNEQFF
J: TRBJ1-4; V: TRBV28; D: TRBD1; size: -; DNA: TGTGCCAGCAGGCCAGGACAGGGCCTAATGGGTGAAAAACTGTTTTTT; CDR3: CASRPGQGLMGEKLFF
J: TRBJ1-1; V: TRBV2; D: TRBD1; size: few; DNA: TGTGCCAGCAGGGGACAGGTGGGTACTGAAGCTTTCTTT; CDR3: CASRGQVGTEAFF
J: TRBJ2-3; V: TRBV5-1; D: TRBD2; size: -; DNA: TGCGCCAGCAGCTTCGATATAGCGGGAGGGACAGATACGCAGTATTTT; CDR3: CASSFDIAGGTDTQYF
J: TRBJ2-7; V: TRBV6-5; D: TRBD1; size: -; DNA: TGTGCCAGCAGTTACTCGGGACAGGGACCGTCCTACGAGCAGTACTTC; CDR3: CASSYSGQGPSYEQYF
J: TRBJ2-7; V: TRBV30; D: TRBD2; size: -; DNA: TGTGCCTGGAGCTTACCGGGACTAGCGGGAGACCAGTACTTC; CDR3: CAWSLPGLAGDQYF
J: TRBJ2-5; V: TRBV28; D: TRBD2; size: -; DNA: TGTGCCAGTACACTAGCGATGGGAGAGACTCAGTACTTC; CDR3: CASTLAMGETQYF
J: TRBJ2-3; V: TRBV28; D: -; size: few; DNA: TGTGCCAGCAGTTTAATCTCAGATACGCAGTATTTT; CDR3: CASSLISDTQYF
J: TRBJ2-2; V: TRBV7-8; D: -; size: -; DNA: TGTGCCAGCAGCTTAGGGGCCGGGGGTCGGACCGGGGAGCTGTTTTTT; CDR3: CASSLGAGGRTGELFF
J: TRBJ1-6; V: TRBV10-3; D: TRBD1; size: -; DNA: TGTGCCATCACGGGACAGGTAGATTCACCCCTCCACTTT; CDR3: CAITGQVDSPLHF
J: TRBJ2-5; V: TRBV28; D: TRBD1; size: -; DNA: TGTGCCAGCAGTCCAATCACAGGGGGCGAGACCCAGTACTTC; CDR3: CASSPITGGETQYF
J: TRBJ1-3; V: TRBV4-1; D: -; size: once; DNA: TGCGCCAGCAGCCAAGATGGAGGCCGGAGCTCTGGAAACACCATATATTTT; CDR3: CASSQDGGRSSGNTIYF
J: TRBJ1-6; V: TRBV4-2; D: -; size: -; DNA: TGTGCCAGCAGCGAAGAAGGGGCCTATAATTCACCCCTCCACTTT; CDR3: CASSEEGAYNSPLHF
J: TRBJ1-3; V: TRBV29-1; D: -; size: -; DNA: TGCAGCGCGACCACAGACTCTGGAAACACCATATATTTT; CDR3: CSATTDSGNTIYF
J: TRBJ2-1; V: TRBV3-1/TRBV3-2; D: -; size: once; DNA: TGTGCCAGCAGCCAAGGAGGGCCAGGGGAGTTCTTC; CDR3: CASSQGGPGEFF
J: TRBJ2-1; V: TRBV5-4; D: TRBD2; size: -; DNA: TGTGCCAGCAGCCTAGCGGGAGGCACCTACAATGAGCAGTTCTTC; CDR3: CASSLAGGTYNEQFF
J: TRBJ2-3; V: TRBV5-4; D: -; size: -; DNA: TGTGCCAGCAGCTTTCTCGCCCGCAGGGAAGATACGCAGTATTTT; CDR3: CASSFLARREDTQYF
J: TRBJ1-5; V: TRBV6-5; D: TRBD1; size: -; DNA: TGTGCCAGCAAAGGGACAGGTAATAATCCCCAGCATTTT; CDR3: CASKGTGNNPQHF
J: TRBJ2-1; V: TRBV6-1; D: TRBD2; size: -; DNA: TGTGCCAGCAGTGGGGGGCTAGCGGGCGGCTCCTACAATGAGCAGTTCTTC; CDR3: CASSGGLAGGSYNEQFF
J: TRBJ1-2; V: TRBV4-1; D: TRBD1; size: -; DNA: TGCGCCAGCAGCCCCTTGGACAGGGGCGATTATGGCTACACCTTC; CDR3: CASSPLDRGDYGYTF
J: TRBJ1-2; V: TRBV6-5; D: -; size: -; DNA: TGTGCCAGCAGTAATTTGCCGGGGGGATATGGCTACACCTTC; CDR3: CASSNLPGGYGYTF
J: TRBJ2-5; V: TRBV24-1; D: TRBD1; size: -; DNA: TGTGCCACCAGTGATACAGGGGGCGAAAAAGAGACCCAGTACTTC; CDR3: CATSDTGGEKETQYF
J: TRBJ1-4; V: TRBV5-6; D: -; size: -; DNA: TGTGCCAGCAGCGTCGGGACAACTAATGAAAAACTGTTTTTT; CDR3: CASSVGTTNEKLFF
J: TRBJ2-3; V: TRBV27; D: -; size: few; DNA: TGTGCCAGCTCTCGAGGCACAGATACGCAGTATTTT; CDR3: CASSRGTDTQYF
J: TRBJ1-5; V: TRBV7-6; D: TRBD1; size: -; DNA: TGTGCCAGCAGCTCGACAGGGGGCGAACAGCCCCAGCATTTT; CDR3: CASSSTGGEQPQHF
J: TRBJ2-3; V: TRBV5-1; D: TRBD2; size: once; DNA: TGCGCCAGCAGCGTAACTAGCGGGGAGCGGTATTTT; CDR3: CASSVTSGERYF
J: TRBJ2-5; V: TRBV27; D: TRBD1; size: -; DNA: TGTGCCAGCAGTTTATTGGGACAGCCACTCCCGGGGCAAGAGACCCAGTACTTC; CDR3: CASSLLGQPLPGQETQYF
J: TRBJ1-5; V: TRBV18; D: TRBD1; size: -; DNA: TGTGCCAGCTCACCGGCACAGGGGAGCAATCAGCCCCAGCATTTT; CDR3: CASSPAQGSNQPQHF
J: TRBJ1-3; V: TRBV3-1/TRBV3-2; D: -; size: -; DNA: TGTGCCAGCAGCCGAAGAGGGGACACTGGAAACACCATATATTTT; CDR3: CASSRRGDTGNTIYF
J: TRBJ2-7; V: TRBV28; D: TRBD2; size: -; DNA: TGTGCCAGCAGTGCTCTGACTAGCGGGAGAAAATACGAGCAGTACTTC; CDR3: CASSALTSGRKYEQYF
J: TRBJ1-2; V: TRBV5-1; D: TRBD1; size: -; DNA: TGCGCCAGCAGAAAAACCTCCGGCACAGGGGGCGATGGCTACACCTTC; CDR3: CASRKTSGTGGDGYTF
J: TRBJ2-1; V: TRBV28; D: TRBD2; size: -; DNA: TGTGCCAGCAGTTTTGCTAGCGGGAAACTCAATGAGCAGTTCTTC; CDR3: CASSFASGKLNEQFF
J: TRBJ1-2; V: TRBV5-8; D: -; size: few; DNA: TGTGCCAGCACCGGAACGACAGGCGTAAACTATGGCTACACCTTC; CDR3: CASTGTTGVNYGYTF
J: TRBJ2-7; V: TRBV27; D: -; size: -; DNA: TGTGCCAGCTCCCTAGGCCCTGCCTACGAGCAGTACTTC; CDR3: CASSLGPAYEQYF
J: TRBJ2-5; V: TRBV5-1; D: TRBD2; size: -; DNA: TGCGCCAGCAGCCCGTCGACTAGCGCCACGCAAGAGACCCAGTACTTC; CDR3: CASSPSTSATQETQYF
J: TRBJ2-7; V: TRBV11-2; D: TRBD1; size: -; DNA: TGTGCCAGCAGCCAGGGGGCCAGCAGCTCCTACGAGCAGTACTTC; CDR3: CASSQGASSSYEQYF
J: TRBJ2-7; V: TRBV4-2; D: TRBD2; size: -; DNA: TGTGCCAGCAGCCAAGTAAGCGCGGGAGTATCCTACGAGCAGTACTTC; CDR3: CASSQVSAGVSYEQYF
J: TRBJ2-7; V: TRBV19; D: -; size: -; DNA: TGTGCCAGTAGTATCCAGGAAGTCCCATACGAGCAGTACTTC; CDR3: CASSIQEVPYEQYF
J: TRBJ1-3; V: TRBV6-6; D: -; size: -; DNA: TGTGCCAGCAGTTACTCTACTGATGGAAACACCATATATTTT; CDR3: CASSYSTDGNTIYF
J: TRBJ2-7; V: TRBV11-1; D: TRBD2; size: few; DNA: TGTGCCAGCAGCTTAGGATTCGGGAGGGCAACCTACGAGCAGTACTTC; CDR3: CASSLGFGRATYEQYF
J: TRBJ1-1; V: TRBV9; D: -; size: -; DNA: TGTGCCAGCAGTGATAGGCCCGATGCGGTTGAAGCTTTCTTT; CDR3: CASSDRPDAVEAFF
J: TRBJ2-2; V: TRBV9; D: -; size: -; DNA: TGTGCCAGCAGCGTAGGTCGCCCAGCCGGGGAGCTGTTTTTT; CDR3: CASSVGRPAGELFF
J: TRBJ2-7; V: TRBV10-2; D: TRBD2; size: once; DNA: TGCGCCAGCAGTAAACGTGGACTAGCGATCCACGAGCAGTACTTC; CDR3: CASSKRGLAIHEQYF
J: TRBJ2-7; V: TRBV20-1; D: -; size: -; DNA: TGCAGTGCTAGAGTTTTCCCCGGGCAGTACTTC; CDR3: CSARVFPGQYF
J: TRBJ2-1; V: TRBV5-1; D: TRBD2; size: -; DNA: TGCGCCAGCAGCTTGCCTAGCGGGGGGTACAATGAGCAGTTCTTC; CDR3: CASSLPSGGYNEQFF
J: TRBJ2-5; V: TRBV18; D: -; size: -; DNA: TGTGCCAGCTCTCGGGGAACCGTGGAGACCCAGTACTTC; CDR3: CASSRGTVETQYF
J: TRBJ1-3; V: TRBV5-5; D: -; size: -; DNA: TGTGCCAGCAGCTTGGAAGGGGTATCCGGAAACACCATATATTTT; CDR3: CASSLEGVSGNTIYF
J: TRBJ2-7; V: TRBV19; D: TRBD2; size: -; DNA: TGTGCCAGTAGTAATAATCGCCTAGCGGGGGAGGAGCAGTACTTC; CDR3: CASSNNRLAGEEQYF
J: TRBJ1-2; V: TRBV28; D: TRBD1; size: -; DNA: TGTGCCAGCAGTTTATCCGCAGGGGGCGGGTATGGCTACACCTTC; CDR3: CASSLSAGGGYGYTF
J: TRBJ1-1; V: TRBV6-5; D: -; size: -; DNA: TGTGCCAGCAGGCGGGTGCGGCTAGCGGCTGAAGCTTTCTTT; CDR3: CASRRVRLAAEAFF
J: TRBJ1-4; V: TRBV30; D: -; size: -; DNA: TGTGCCTGGACCCCCCGGGGAGGGACGGAAAAACTGTTTTTT; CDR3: CAWTPRGGTEKLFF
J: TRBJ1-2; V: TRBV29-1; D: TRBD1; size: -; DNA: TGCAGCGGAGGGACAGGGGTAGGCTATGGCTACACCTTC; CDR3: CSGGTGVGYGYTF
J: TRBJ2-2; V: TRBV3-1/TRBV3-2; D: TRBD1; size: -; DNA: TGTGCCAGCAGCCGGGGACAGGACACCGGGGAGCTGTTTTTT; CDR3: CASSRGQDTGELFF
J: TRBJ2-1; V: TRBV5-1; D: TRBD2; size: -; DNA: TGCGCCAGCAGCTCAAGGAGGACTAGCGGGACCAGCTCCTACAATGAGCAGTTCTTC; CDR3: CASSSRRTSGTSSYNEQFF
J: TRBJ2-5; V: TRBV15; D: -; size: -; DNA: TGTGCCACCAGAAGAGACTCCGCGGGGACCAAAGAGACCCAGTACTTC; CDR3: CATRRDSAGTKETQYF